These 24 T cell receptor beta chains originate from one sample sequenced in a study of T-cell reconstitution after alpha-beta-depleted transplantation in children. The library targeted TCRbeta and was prepared with unique molecular identifiers. TCRdb re-called the PCR reads with MiXCR, one entry per CDR3 protein. The data hold roughly 300,000 distinct CDR3 sequences, with 10% observed a single time. This specimen was PBMCs from the stem cell graft donor, taken from the stem cell graft. These TCRs come from a human donor who donated a stem cell graft to a child with acute lymphoblastic leukemia.

V and J are TRBV19 and TRBJ2-6; D unresolved. CDR1 is LNHDA, CDR2 SQIVND, per germline (reference sequence). This CDR3 comprises 17 residues. The germline V and J ends were trimmed by 2 bases and 0 bases, with 11 bases remaining between them. The CDR3 DNA is TGTGCCAGTAGTATATTAGCAGGCCCCTCTGGGGCCAACGTCCTGACTTTC. As protein: CASSILAGPSGANVLTF.

This clonotype was counted ten times or more. The chain uses TRBV12-3 or TRBV12-4 and TRBJ2-3, with 10 nucleotides matching TRBD2. This CDR3 has 17 residues. Trimming took 5 bases from V and 2 from J; bases not matched to a gene: 10. The CDR3 loop reads CASSPQGTSETTDTQYF. In DNA form, the CDR3 reads TGTGCCAGCAGTCCTCAAGGGACTAGCGAGACCACAGATACGCAGTATTTT.

The V and J genes are TRBV7-9 and TRBJ2-4; perhaps TRBD1 as D (6 bases). Trimming removed 0 bases from V and 3 bases from J, with 9 bases in between. The CDR3 runs 15 residues. Germline loops: CDR1 SEHNR, CDR2 FQNEAQ (reference sequence). The CDR3 DNA is TGTGCCAGCAGCTTAGCCCAGGGGAACAAAAACATTCAGTACTTC. It translates to CASSLAQGNKNIQYF.

This clonotype showed up just a few times. The V and J genes are TRBV11-1 and TRBJ2-1, with 7 bases lining up with TRBD1. After removal of 0 bases from V and 4 bases from J, the junction contained 12 bases not matched to a gene. This CDR3 has 18 amino acids. Per germline, CDR1 SGHAT and CDR2 FQDESV (reference sequence). The CDR3 DNA is TGTGCCAGCAGCTTAGCGAAGACAGGGCGTAAGGGGTACAATGAGCAGTTCTTC. Protein: CASSLAKTGRKGYNEQFF.

V usage is TRBV12-3 or TRBV12-4 and J usage is TRBJ2-7, with unresolved D. The V end lost 7 bases, the J end lost 2 bases, and 12 bases lay between the germline ends. The CDR3 runs to 13 residues. CDR3 coding DNA: TGTGCCAGCACCCTGGGCCTTGCCTACGAGCAGTACTTC. Protein product: CASTLGLAYEQYF.

The chain joins TRBV20-1 to TRBJ1-1; D not resolved. Germline V gene sequence: CDR1 DFQATT, CDR2 SNEGSKA (reference sequence). CDR3 length: 12 amino acids. V dropped 3 bases and J dropped 7 bases, with 12 bases sitting between them. The CDR3 sequence: CSASRGKGEAFF. CDR3 sequence (DNA): TGCAGTGCTAGTAGAGGGAAGGGTGAAGCTTTCTTT.

This clonotype showed up many times. The chain carries TRBV10-3 and TRBJ2-7, with a possible D match to TRBD2 (5 bases). Trimming cost V 0 bases and J 2 bases, with 8 bases left between them. This CDR3 contains 14 residues. Germline-derived CDR1 and CDR2 are ENHRY and SYGVKD. The CDR3 DNA is TGTGCCATCAGTGAGTCGGGGAGTACCTACGAGCAGTACTTC. It yields the protein CAISESGSTYEQYF.

V gene TRBV12-3 or TRBV12-4 combines with J gene TRBJ1-3; D is unclear. CDR3 size: 13 residues. Trimming shortened V by 5 bases and J by 2 bases, and 7 bases separated the two germline ends. CDR3 sequence: CASSRIAGNTIYF. The CDR3 DNA follows: TGTGCCAGCAGTCGGATAGCTGGAAACACCATATATTTT.

This chain uses TRBV12-3 or TRBV12-4 with TRBJ2-1; no reliable D call. CDR3 length equals 11 residues. V was shortened by 11 bases and J by 4 bases, with 9 bases between the two germline ends. Written as DNA, the CDR3 is TGTGCCGCCCGGCGGTACAATGAGCAGTTCTTC. Its translation: CAARRYNEQFF.

This clonotype has a handful of counts. V is TRBV19 and J is TRBJ2-1; 7 nucleotides line up with TRBD2. The J segment lost 5 bases and the V segment lost 3 bases, leaving 7 bases of the junction unmatched. The CDR3 runs 15 residues. In germline, CDR1 is LNHDA, CDR2 SQIVND (reference sequence). In DNA form, the CDR3 reads TGTGCCAGTAGTATCGGACTAGGGGTAAACAATGAGCAGTTCTTC. Translated, it gives CASSIGLGVNNEQFF.

The V gene is TRBV10-3, the J gene TRBJ2-7; possibly TRBD1 for D (5 bases). The CDR3 has 14 amino acids. The V gene's germline CDR1 is ENHRY and CDR2 SYGVKD. Trimming left V 0 bases short and J 7 bases short, with 13 bases between. DNA for the CDR3: TGTGCCATCAGTGAGTCCTCGGGTGGGGCGGAGCAGTACTTC. It codes for CAISESSGGAEQYF.

V is TRBV5-1 and J is TRBJ2-7; D gene ambiguous. From germline, CDR1 is SGHRS and CDR2 YFSETQ. The CDR3 has 12 residues. V was clipped by 0 bases and J by 3 bases, with 4 bases between them. The CDR3 DNA reads TGCGCCAGCAGCTTGGACGACTACGAGCAGTACTTC. Translated, it gives CASSLDDYEQYF. Full variable domain (rest looked up from reference TRBV5-1 and TRBJ2-7): KAGVTQTPRYLIKTRGQQVTLSCSPISGHRSVSWYQQTPGQGLQFLFEYFSETQRNKGNFPGRFSGRQFSNSRSEMNVSTLELGDSALYLCASSLDDYEQYFGPGTRLTVT.

As for this clonotype: The missing conserved phenylalanine or tryptophan at the end of this CDR3 makes a read error likely. The chain couples TRBV7-6 to TRBJ2-3; TRBD2 aligns across 9 bases. This CDR3 is 16 amino acids long. J gave up 0 bases and V 3 bases, and 4 bases lay outside the gene matches. The germline V gene encodes CDR1 SGHVS and CDR2 FNYEAQ. The CDR3 is CASSFPGTSSTDTQYY. The CDR3 DNA sequence: TGTGCCAGCAGCTTCCCCGGGACTAGCAGCACAGATACGCAGTATTAT.

This clonotype was seen more than once but under ten times. CDR3: CATSANRHPDGELFF. CDR3 DNA sequence: TGTGCCACCAGCGCGAACCGCCACCCAGACGGGGAGCTGTTTTTT. The genes are TRBV15 and TRBJ2-2; D not certain. The length of the CDR3 is 15 residues. The germline V gene encodes CDR1 LNHNV and CDR2 YYDKDF (reference sequence). Trimming took off 5 bases at V and 7 bases at J, with 17 bases between the two ends. The variable domain in full, with the rest retrieved from reference TRBV15 and TRBJ2-2, is DAMVIQNPRYQVTQFGKPVTLSCSQTLNHNVMYWYQQKSSQAPKLLFHYYDKDFNNEADTPDNFQSRRPNTSFCFLDIRSPGLGDTAMYLCATSANRHPDGELFFGEGSRLTVL.

The CDR3 loop reads CASSQDGPEPSYEQYF. The CDR3 bases are TGCGCCAGCAGCCAAGATGGGCCGGAGCCTTCCTACGAGCAGTACTTC. The chain has TRBV4-1 and TRBJ2-7; D is unresolved. The CDR3 extends over 16 amino acids. Trimming removed 0 bases from V and 1 base from J, with 13 bases in between. Germline CDR1 and CDR2: MGHRA and YSYEKL.

This clonotype has ten or more counts. The chain uses TRBV10-3 and TRBJ2-5, with D perhaps matching TRBD1 or TRBD2 (5 bases each). Trimming removed 3 bases from V and 5 bases from J, with 7 bases in between. Germline CDR1 reads ENHRY; CDR2 reads SYGVKD. The CDR3 length is 12 residues. CDR3 loop: CAISDREETQYF. CDR3 sequence (DNA): TGTGCCATCAGTGACAGGGAGGAGACCCAGTACTTC.

The chain is built from TRBV5-1 and TRBJ2-2; TRBD2 might be the D (6 bases). The ends were cut back, 2 bases at V and 0 bases at J, with 14 bases in the middle. The germline CDR1 and CDR2 sequences are SGHRS and YFSETQ. This CDR3 is 17 amino acids long. CDR3 in amino acids: CASSFASAPSNTGELFF. The CDR3 DNA reads TGCGCCAGCAGCTTCGCTAGCGCCCCCTCGAACACCGGGGAGCTGTTTTTT.

This clonotype was counted many times. This sequence joins TRBV4-3 and TRBJ2-1; 7 nucleotides line up with TRBD2. This CDR3 spans 17 amino acids. Per the germline V gene, CDR1 is LGHNA and CDR2 is YSLEER. The ends lost 0 bases at V and 3 bases at J; junction bases unmatched: 8. CDR3 nucleotide sequence: TGCGCCAGCAGCCAAGAGAGCGCGGGAGCGGACTACAATGAGCAGTTCTTC. Its translation: CASSQESAGADYNEQFF.

This clonotype has only a few counts. The chain has TRBV3-1 and TRBJ2-7, with TRBD2 as a possible D gene (5 bases). The V and J ends lost 0 bases and 6 bases respectively, with 21 bases between them. Germline lookup yields CDR1 LGHDT and CDR2 YNNKEL (reference sequence). CDR3 length: 17 residues. CDR3 region: CASSQDRALDLRAEQYF. The CDR3, as DNA: TGTGCCAGCAGCCAAGATCGAGCACTAGACCTAAGAGCCGAGCAGTACTTC.

The chain couples TRBV10-3 to TRBJ2-7; tentatively, D is TRBD1 (6 bases). In germline, CDR1 is ENHRY, CDR2 SYGVKD. V lost 6 bases and J 2 bases, leaving 14 bases between the germline ends. This CDR3 is 14 amino acids long. CDR3 sequence: CAIRRRKGAYEQYF. The DNA for the CDR3 is TGTGCCATCAGGCGACGGAAGGGGGCCTACGAGCAGTACTTC.

The chain combines TRBV20-1 with TRBJ2-1; 8 nucleotides match TRBD2. V lost 3 bases and J lost 14; bases outside the gene matches: 12. The CDR3 has 13 amino acids. Per the germline V gene, CDR1 is DFQATT and CDR2 is SNEGSKA (reference sequence). The CDR3: CSARRFSGEGEFF. The CDR3 DNA reads TGCAGTGCTAGGAGGTTTAGCGGGGAGGGAGAGTTCTTC.

This clonotype was picked up many times. The rearrangement uses TRBV5-1 and TRBJ2-2, with 8 nucleotides matching TRBD2. CDR3 size: 15 residues. With 2 bases clipped from V and 2 bases from J, the junction kept 2 bases outside the gene matches. CDR1 SGHRS and CDR2 YFSETQ come from the germline V gene. This CDR3 is CASSLLAGNTGELFF. Here the CDR3 DNA reads TGCGCCAGCAGCTTATTAGCGGGAAACACCGGGGAGCTGTTTTTT.

This clonotype was seen ten or more times. CDR3 coding DNA: TGTGCCAGCACCCAGACTAGCGGGAGTTTCGGTGAGCAGTTCTTC. Protein sequence: CASTQTSGSFGEQFF. The V and J genes are TRBV12-3 or TRBV12-4 and TRBJ2-1; 12 nucleotides match TRBD2. The CDR3 has 15 amino acids. V dropped 7 bases and J dropped 9; count of bases not matched to a gene: 10.

The rearrangement links TRBV10-2 to TRBJ2-1, with D perhaps TRBD2 (5 bases). Germline loops: CDR1 WSHSY, CDR2 SAAADI. Trimming left V 0 bases short and J 0 bases short, with 15 bases between. The CDR3 runs 18 residues. CDR3 region: CASSESMRALSSYNEQFF. In nucleotides, the CDR3 is TGCGCCAGCAGTGAGTCGATGAGGGCGTTAAGCTCCTACAATGAGCAGTTCTTC.